The 29 T cell receptor beta chains below all came from one sample that was sequenced in a study of T cells in Graves' hyperthyroidism and ophthalmopathy. The investigators amplified TCR beta CDR3 regions from RNA transcripts. Researchers ran a first-round RT-PCR on the TCR CDR3 using the HTBI primer set. Each CDR3 protein gets one entry after TCRdb re-called the multiplex PCR reads with MiXCR. The profile shows about 510,000 distinct CDR3 sequences, about 46% of them singletons. Sequencing was performed on peripheral blood or thyroid tissue (not recorded which). These receptor sequences come from an adult woman with Graves' disease, either hyperthyroidism or ophthalmopathy (not recorded which).

On this clonotype: With a much larger clone just one base away, this may be a read error. This rearrangement joins TRBV7-6 to TRBJ2-7, with D perhaps TRBD2 (8 bases). Germline V lookup: CDR1 SGHVS, CDR2 FNYEAQ. The CDR3 sequence is 16 residues long. CDR3: CVSSTSQGLGGGEQYF. CDR3 DNA sequence: TGTGTCAGCAGCACTTCACAGGGGCTCGGGGGGGGGGAGCAGTACTTC.

This clonotype was detected once. V gene TRBV7-2 combines with J gene TRBJ1-1, with no clear D. The CDR3 length is 14 residues. V was shortened by 6 bases and J by 5 bases, with 16 bases between the two germline ends. Germline loops: CDR1 SGHTA, CDR2 FQGNSA. The CDR3 bases are TGTGCCAGCAGGATAGGACTGGAGTTGACTGAAGCTTTCTTT. Its protein product is CASRIGLELTEAFF.

This clonotype was detected ten times or more. The V and J genes are TRBV7-9 and TRBJ1-2; D may be TRBD1 (5 bases). The V and J ends lost 4 bases and 4 bases respectively, with 13 bases between them. Germline assignment: CDR1 SEHNR and CDR2 FQNEAQ (reference sequence). This CDR3 spans 14 amino acids. CDR3 coding DNA: TGTGCCAGCAGCTCAGAGGCAGGGATCTATGGCTACACCTTC. It encodes CASSSEAGIYGYTF.

This clonotype appeared many times. The chain couples TRBV29-1 to TRBJ1-1; D might be TRBD1 (6 bases). The CDR3 has 17 residues. V shed 7 bases and J shed 1 base, with 25 bases lying between them. CDR1 is SQVTM, CDR2 ANQGSEA, per germline. The CDR3 DNA reads as TGCAGCGCGCAGGGACACCGCGGATTTTTATCGAACACTGAAGCTTTCTTT. This gives the protein CSAQGHRGFLSNTEAFF.

This clonotype was detected ten times or more. The chain combines TRBV4-2 with TRBJ1-5; D call uncertain. V lost 0 bases and J lost 5, with 5 bases in between. CDR1 is LGHNA and CDR2 is YNFKEQ in the germline V gene. The CDR3 contains 13 residues. The CDR3 DNA reads TGTGCCAGCAGCCAAGATCAGTATCAGCCCCAGCATTTT. Translated, it gives CASSQDQYQPQHF.

This chain connects TRBV7-2 to TRBJ1-1; tentative D call: TRBD1 (6 bases). Germline V CDR1 and CDR2: SGHTA, FQGNSA. The V and J ends lost 4 bases and 4 bases respectively, with 19 bases between them. There are 16 residues in the CDR3. As DNA, the CDR3 is TGTGCCAGCAGCTCCCCTTTGGGAACAGGGAGCACTGAAGCTTTCTTT. Protein product: CASSSPLGTGSTEAFF. Together with reference TRBV7-2 and TRBJ1-1, the CDR3 gives the full variable domain: GAGVSQSPSNKVTEKGKDVELRCDPISGHTALYWYRQSLGQGLEFLIYFQGNSAPDKSGLPSDRFSAERTGGSVSTLTIQRTQQEDSAVYLCASSSPLGTGSTEAFFGQGTRLTVV.

At least ten counts were recorded for this clonotype. This chain uses TRBV6-5 with TRBJ2-7; D not resolved. V lost 6 bases, J lost 2 bases, and 11 bases lay in between. This CDR3 has 13 residues. Germline CDR1 is MNHEY and CDR2 is SVGAGI. CDR3: CASSGRLAYEQYF. CDR3 nucleotides: TGTGCCAGCAGCGGCCGACTTGCCTACGAGCAGTACTTC.

In its sample, this clonotype was seen many times. This rearrangement joins TRBV6-1 to TRBJ2-7, with 9 nucleotides matching TRBD1. V shed 6 bases, J shed 3 bases, and the junction held 12 bases outside the gene matches. Germline V CDR1 and CDR2: MNHNS, SASEGT. This CDR3 has 16 residues. CDR3 coding DNA: TGTGCCAGCAGAGGGCGAAAGGGACAGGGCGGCTACGAGCAGTACTTC. This encodes CASRGRKGQGGYEQYF.

This clonotype was recorded a few times. This chain connects TRBV20-1 to TRBJ1-1, with unresolved D. The germline CDR1 and CDR2 sequences are DFQATT and SNEGSKA (reference sequence). With 0 bases removed from V and 1 base from J, the gap between germline ends came to 12 bases. The CDR3 is 15 residues long. The CDR3 region is CSARDSAGRNTEAFF. The CDR3 nucleotides read TGCAGTGCTAGAGATTCCGCAGGAAGGAACACTGAAGCTTTCTTT.

The chain links TRBV25-1 to TRBJ1-5; no reliable D call. The CDR3 sequence is 15 residues long. Germline CDR1 is MGHDK and CDR2 is SYGVNS. CDR3 in amino acids: CARDVRIRFNQPQHF. CDR3 coding DNA: TGTGCTAGAGACGTACGGATTCGATTCAATCAGCCCCAGCATTTT.

The rearrangement uses TRBV7-9 and TRBJ2-3, with 10 bases aligning to TRBD2. The V gene's germline CDR1 is SEHNR and CDR2 FQNEAQ (reference sequence). Losses at the gene ends were 5 bases for V and 5 bases for J; bases not matched to a gene: 16. The CDR3 is 18 residues long. The CDR3 nucleotides are TGTGCCAGCAGCCAAGAAGGGGTAGCGGGAGGCCGGGGAGATACGCAGTATTTT. Its translation: CASSQEGVAGGRGDTQYF. Full variable domain (remainder filled in from reference TRBV7-9 and TRBJ2-3): DTGVSQNPRHKITKRGQNVTFRCDPISEHNRLYWYRQTLGQGPEFLTYFQNEAQLEKSRLLSDRFSAERPKGSFSTLEIQRTEQGDSAMYLCASSQEGVAGGRGDTQYFGPGTRLTVL.

This clonotype was recorded at least ten times. CDR3 region: CSVGINWAVNTGELFF. For the CDR3, the DNA is TGCAGCGTTGGTATAAATTGGGCGGTGAACACCGGGGAGCTGTTTTTT. The chain recombines TRBV29-1 with TRBJ2-2; D gene unclear. The CDR3 runs to 16 residues. Germline V gene data show CDR1 as SQVTM and CDR2 as ANQGSEA. V was pared by 4 bases and J by 1 base, with 16 bases between.

This clonotype was counted only a few times. The chain carries TRBV24-1 and TRBJ2-1, with 8 bases lining up with TRBD1. Unmatched junction bases numbered 4, after V lost 4 bases and J lost 6 bases. The CDR3 runs 14 residues. CDR1 and CDR2 from the germline V gene are KGHDR and SFDVKD. As DNA, the CDR3 is TGTGCCACCAGTGAACTCGACAGGGGCAATGAGCAGTTCTTC. It codes for CATSELDRGNEQFF.

Only a few counts were recorded for this clonotype. The rearrangement links TRBV10-3 to TRBJ1-1; TRBD1 aligns across 10 bases. The CDR3 extends over 15 amino acids. The germline V gene has CDR1 ENHRY and CDR2 SYGVKD. Trimming cost V 6 bases and J 1 base; bases outside gene matches: 5. DNA for the CDR3: TGTGCCATCAGGGGGGACAGGGGCGGGAACACTGAAGCTTTCTTT. This translates into CAIRGDRGGNTEAFF.

The sample holds a few counts of this clonotype. The chain employs TRBV10-3 and TRBJ2-7; D could derive from TRBD1 or TRBD2 (6 bases each). The germline V and J ends were trimmed by 5 bases and 1 base, with 15 bases remaining between them. The V gene's germline CDR1 is ENHRY and CDR2 SYGVKD. CDR3 length: 15 amino acids. The CDR3 here is CAISSRGHRSYEQYF. CDR3 coding DNA: TGTGCCATCAGTTCGCGGGGACATAGGTCCTACGAGCAGTACTTC.

CDR3 protein: CASSDDTINYGYTF. In DNA form, the CDR3 reads TGTGCCAGCAGCGACGATACGATTAACTATGGCTACACCTTC. The chain carries TRBV6-1 and TRBJ1-2, with unresolved D. In germline, CDR1 is MNHNS, CDR2 SASEGT. The CDR3 consists of 14 residues. V lost 6 bases, J lost 1 base, and 12 bases lay in between.

As DNA, the CDR3 is TGTGCCAGCAGCTTGACTGGGACAGGGGCCTACGAGCAGTACTTC. This gives the protein CASSLTGTGAYEQYF. The chain carries TRBV5-6 and TRBJ2-7; 10 bases are a match to TRBD1. This CDR3 is built from 15 residues. V lost 1 base to trimming and J lost 2 bases; unmatched junction nucleotides: 3. Germline CDR1 and CDR2: SGHDT and YYEEEE.

V usage is TRBV7-9 and J usage is TRBJ2-7; no definite D call. With 4 bases removed from V and 0 bases from J, the gap between germline ends came to 10 bases. This CDR3 is 14 amino acids long. Germline V lookup: CDR1 SEHNR, CDR2 FQNEAQ (reference sequence). The CDR3 DNA is TGTGCCAGCAGCTCCCCGGCAGCCTCCTACGAGCAGTACTTC. This sequence encodes CASSSPAASYEQYF.

J is TRBJ2-5 and V is TRBV19, with 10 bases that match TRBD1. Germline values: CDR1 LNHDA, CDR2 SQIVND (reference sequence). J lost 5 bases, V lost 10 bases, and 13 bases had no gene match. The CDR3 spans 15 residues. The CDR3: CATRTGTGERETQYF. Written as DNA, the CDR3 is TGTGCCACCCGAACCGGGACAGGGGAACGGGAGACCCAGTACTTC.

This clonotype was detected many times. V and J are TRBV2 and TRBJ2-2; D is ambiguous. Looked up from germline, CDR1 is SNHLY and CDR2 is FYNNEI. Trimming took off 7 bases at V and 1 base at J, with 10 bases between the two ends. This CDR3 spans 14 amino acids. CDR3 sequence (DNA): TGTGCCAGCAAGAAGGCGGAGAACACCGGGGAGCTGTTTTTT. Translation: CASKKAENTGELFF.

This clonotype showed up many times. The chain combines TRBV7-9 with TRBJ2-7; D perhaps matches TRBD1 (6 bases). Germline V gene sequence: CDR1 SEHNR, CDR2 FQNEAQ (reference sequence). The CDR3 totals 12 residues. Trimming pared 2 bases from V and 4 bases from J, leaving 6 bases between. CDR3 loop: CASSLRGYEQYF. For the CDR3, the DNA is TGTGCCAGCAGCTTAAGGGGGTACGAGCAGTACTTC. Based on the CDR3 plus reference TRBV7-9 and TRBJ2-7, the full variable domain is DTGVSQNPRHKITKRGQNVTFRCDPISEHNRLYWYRQTLGQGPEFLTYFQNEAQLEKSRLLSDRFSAERPKGSFSTLEIQRTEQGDSAMYLCASSLRGYEQYFGPGTRLTVT.

This clonotype was detected ten times or more. This chain uses TRBV2 with TRBJ2-7; D gene uncertain. V gave up 8 bases and J gave up 7 bases, with 12 bases separating them. Germline CDR1 SNHLY, CDR2 FYNNEI. This CDR3 region has 11 residues. The CDR3 bases are TGTGCCAGCGCATTAAACGAGGAGCAGTACTTC. Protein product: CASALNEEQYF.

The chain carries TRBV9 and TRBJ1-5; 8 positions match TRBD2. The end of the DNA fits TRBJ2-3 better, so the J call may be wrong. The V gene's germline CDR1 is SGDLS and CDR2 YYNGEE. The CDR3 runs 15 residues. In DNA form, the CDR3 reads TGTGCCAGCAGCGCAAGCGGGAGTTACGCAGATACGCAGTATTTT. Protein sequence: CASSASGSYADTQYF.

There are a few counts of this clonotype. J is TRBJ1-2 and V is TRBV5-1, with 7 bases lining up with TRBD1. V lost 6 bases, J lost 5 bases, and 10 bases stayed unmatched. Germline V gene sequence: CDR1 SGHRS, CDR2 YFSETQ. The CDR3 totals 14 residues. In DNA form, the CDR3 reads TGCGCCAGCACCCAGGGGGGAATGGGGTATGGCTACACCTTC. Translation gives CASTQGGMGYGYTF.

This clonotype was seen many times. The chain links TRBV19 to TRBJ1-1; D gene uncertain. The V and J ends lost 6 bases and 0 bases respectively, with 14 bases between them. The V gene's germline CDR1 is LNHDA and CDR2 SQIVND (reference sequence). This CDR3 has 15 residues. CDR3 DNA: TGTGCCAGTAGCAGCTCACGGTCGGTGAACACTGAAGCTTTCTTT. Its translation is CASSSSRSVNTEAFF.

V gene TRBV10-3 combines with J gene TRBJ1-6; D remains unclear. Per germline, CDR1 ENHRY and CDR2 SYGVKD. CDR3 length: 15 residues. Trimming shortened V by 7 bases and J by 7 bases, and 17 bases separated the two germline ends. DNA for the CDR3: TGTGCCATCACCGAAAGGACGGTTTCGAATTCACCCCTCCACTTT. Encoded protein: CAITERTVSNSPLHF.

V is TRBV7-8 and J is TRBJ1-6; no firm D call. CDR1 SGHVS and CDR2 FQNEAQ come from the germline V gene. The CDR3 consists of 13 residues. Trimming stripped 6 bases from V and 1 base from J, with 4 bases between. CDR3 loop: CASRSSYNSPLHF. As DNA, the CDR3 is TGTGCCAGCAGATCATCCTATAATTCACCCCTCCACTTT.

The chain has TRBV11-3 and TRBJ1-4, with TRBD1 identical over 7 bases. CDR1 is SGHNT and CDR2 is YENEEA in the germline V gene. J was trimmed by 8 bases and V by 5 bases; bases with no gene match: 14. This CDR3 has 16 residues. This chain's CDR3 is CASSQARRQGGEKLFF. The CDR3 DNA reads as TGTGCCAGCAGCCAAGCGCGGAGACAGGGAGGCGAAAAACTGTTTTTT.

This clonotype has ten or more counts. The chain carries TRBV9 and TRBJ2-2, with 8 bases identical to TRBD2. The J segment lost 2 bases and the V segment lost 4 bases, leaving 13 bases of the junction unmatched. CDR1 is SGDLS, CDR2 YYNGEE, per germline. This CDR3 contains 18 residues. The CDR3 here is CASSPRGGAGTNTGELFF. CDR3 in DNA: TGTGCCAGCAGCCCCCGGGGGGGGGCGGGGACTAACACCGGGGAGCTGTTTTTT.